A selection of T cell receptor beta chains follows, all from one sample in a study of identical twins. One entry per CDR3 protein results from TCRdb running MiXCR on the 5' RACE reads. The sample records some 500,000 distinct CDR3 sequences, 20% to 25% being singletons. This sample also appeared in a second study, on T cells expressing NK-cell markers.

The source material was CD4+ T cells sorted from blood. These receptors all stem from a woman between 18 and 29 years old in good health. Each CDR3 is given with its conserved first and last residue. Fields, in order: D gene, clone size, J gene, V gene, CDR3 protein, CDR3 DNA. A D gene is named only where the DNA matches it firmly. The size field is filled for only some rows; it gives once, few, many or a size class.

d_call: NA; clone_size: many; j_call: TRBJ2-7; v_call: TRBV10-3; cdr3_aa: CAISGGSEQYF; cdr3_nt: TGTGCCATCAGTGGTGGTTCCGAGCAGTACTTC
d_call: TRBD2; clone_size: once; j_call: TRBJ2-3; v_call: TRBV20-1; cdr3_aa: CSAKKAGVVDTQYF; cdr3_nt: TGCAGTGCTAAAAAAGCGGGAGTGGTGGATACGCAGTATTTT
d_call: TRBD1; clone_size: NA; j_call: TRBJ2-7; v_call: TRBV12-3/TRBV12-4; cdr3_aa: CASKGQGFDYEQYF; cdr3_nt: TGTGCCAGCAAAGGACAGGGGTTTGACTACGAGCAGTACTTC
d_call: NA; clone_size: NA; j_call: TRBJ2-7; v_call: TRBV29-1; cdr3_aa: CSGSRDGIYEQYF; cdr3_nt: TGCAGCGGGAGCCGGGACGGCATCTACGAGCAGTACTTC
d_call: NA; clone_size: NA; j_call: TRBJ2-1; v_call: TRBV12-5; cdr3_aa: CVSGLNQRVYNEQFF; cdr3_nt: TGTGTTAGTGGTTTGAACCAGCGGGTTTACAATGAGCAGTTCTTC
d_call: NA; clone_size: few; j_call: TRBJ1-2; v_call: TRBV6-1; cdr3_aa: CASRPLVRVNYGYTF; cdr3_nt: TGTGCCAGCAGACCCTTAGTCAGGGTGAACTATGGCTACACCTTC
d_call: NA; clone_size: many; j_call: TRBJ2-7; v_call: TRBV3-1; cdr3_aa: CASSLGTSLRNEQYF; cdr3_nt: TGTGCCAGCAGCCTCGGGACTTCCCTCAGGAACGAGCAGTACTTC
d_call: TRBD2; clone_size: NA; j_call: TRBJ2-5; v_call: TRBV20-1; cdr3_aa: CSAKTGGPRETQYF; cdr3_nt: TGCAGTGCTAAAACGGGGGGGCCGCGGGAGACCCAGTACTTC
d_call: TRBD2; clone_size: NA; j_call: TRBJ2-1; v_call: TRBV12-3/TRBV12-4; cdr3_aa: CASSPLAGGLGNEQFF; cdr3_nt: TGTGCCAGCAGTCCTTTAGCGGGAGGATTAGGGAATGAGCAGTTCTTC
d_call: TRBD1; clone_size: few; j_call: TRBJ2-7; v_call: TRBV11-2; cdr3_aa: CASSLGWTGLGYEQYF; cdr3_nt: TGTGCCAGCAGCTTGGGATGGACAGGATTAGGCTACGAGCAGTACTTC
d_call: TRBD1; clone_size: NA; j_call: TRBJ1-6; v_call: TRBV6-1; cdr3_aa: CASSRLGQGGSPLHF; cdr3_nt: TGTGCCAGCAGTCGTCTCGGACAGGGGGGCTCACCCCTCCACTTT
d_call: NA; clone_size: NA; j_call: TRBJ1-5; v_call: TRBV12-3/TRBV12-4; cdr3_aa: CASRSSGGAGNQPQHF; cdr3_nt: TGTGCCAGCAGGTCCTCCGGGGGGGCAGGCAATCAGCCCCAGCATTTT
d_call: NA; clone_size: NA; j_call: TRBJ2-1; v_call: TRBV4-1; cdr3_aa: CASSQGRTRGIHNEQFF; cdr3_nt: TGCGCCAGCAGCCAGGGTCGTACTCGCGGGATTCACAATGAGCAGTTCTTC
d_call: NA; clone_size: few; j_call: TRBJ1-4; v_call: TRBV12-3/TRBV12-4; cdr3_aa: CASSFSDGNEKLFF; cdr3_nt: TGTGCCAGCAGTTTTTCCGATGGCAATGAAAAACTGTTTTTT
d_call: TRBD2; clone_size: NA; j_call: TRBJ2-1; v_call: TRBV14; cdr3_aa: CASSQTSGSHLRQFF; cdr3_nt: TGTGCCAGCAGCCAAACTAGCGGGAGCCACCTACGGCAGTTCTTC
d_call: TRBD1; clone_size: few; j_call: TRBJ1-3; v_call: TRBV7-2; cdr3_aa: CASSPRTGTSSGNTIYF; cdr3_nt: TGTGCCAGCAGCCCAAGGACAGGGACCTCTTCTGGAAACACCATATATTTT
d_call: NA; clone_size: few; j_call: TRBJ1-6; v_call: TRBV6-5; cdr3_aa: CASSYSTPSAGSPLHF; cdr3_nt: TGTGCCAGCAGTTACTCCACTCCTTCCGCGGGTTCACCCCTCCACTTT
d_call: NA; clone_size: NA; j_call: TRBJ2-1; v_call: TRBV5-1; cdr3_aa: CASQVSASSYNEQFF; cdr3_nt: TGCGCCAGTCAGGTTAGCGCAAGCTCCTACAATGAGCAGTTCTTC
d_call: NA; clone_size: NA; j_call: TRBJ2-2; v_call: TRBV5-1; cdr3_aa: CASSLAITGELFF; cdr3_nt: TGCGCCAGCAGCTTGGCCATCACCGGGGAGCTGTTTTTT
d_call: TRBD1; clone_size: many; j_call: TRBJ2-7; v_call: TRBV6-5; cdr3_aa: CASSYRGQGSYEQYF; cdr3_nt: TGTGCCAGCAGTTACCGGGGACAGGGTTCCTACGAGCAGTACTTC
d_call: TRBD2; clone_size: NA; j_call: TRBJ2-1; v_call: TRBV4-2; cdr3_aa: CASSQDYLSGGGKFF; cdr3_nt: TGTGCCAGCAGCCAAGATTACCTTAGCGGGGGCGGGAAGTTCTTC
d_call: NA; clone_size: NA; j_call: TRBJ2-3; v_call: TRBV12-3/TRBV12-4; cdr3_aa: CASSLEMWYTQYF; cdr3_nt: TGTGCCAGCAGTTTAGAGATGTGGTATACGCAGTATTTT
d_call: TRBD1; clone_size: many; j_call: TRBJ1-4; v_call: TRBV12-3/TRBV12-4; cdr3_aa: CASSPPRTGLSRREKLFF; cdr3_nt: TGTGCCAGCAGCCCGCCCCGGACAGGGTTATCCCGACGGGAAAAACTGTTTTTT
d_call: NA; clone_size: NA; j_call: TRBJ1-1; v_call: TRBV20-1; cdr3_aa: CSARSRSQVNTEAFF; cdr3_nt: TGCAGTGCTAGATCTCGTAGTCAGGTGAACACTGAAGCTTTCTTT
d_call: NA; clone_size: few; j_call: TRBJ1-2; v_call: TRBV20-1; cdr3_aa: CSARGFTVAYGYTF; cdr3_nt: TGCAGTGCTAGGGGGTTTACGGTGGCCTATGGCTACACCTTC
d_call: NA; clone_size: NA; j_call: TRBJ1-2; v_call: TRBV29-1; cdr3_aa: CSVTGLANYGYTF; cdr3_nt: TGCAGCGTCACAGGATTAGCTAACTATGGCTACACCTTC
d_call: NA; clone_size: NA; j_call: TRBJ1-2; v_call: TRBV10-3; cdr3_aa: CASRPQQVTGHGYTF; cdr3_nt: TGTGCCTCCCGCCCCCAGCAGGTGACAGGCCATGGCTACACCTTC
d_call: TRBD2; clone_size: NA; j_call: TRBJ2-1; v_call: TRBV29-1; cdr3_aa: CSVRGGSSYNEQFF; cdr3_nt: TGCAGCGTGCGCGGGGGGAGCTCCTACAATGAGCAGTTCTTC
d_call: NA; clone_size: many; j_call: TRBJ2-3; v_call: TRBV20-1; cdr3_aa: CSATGLSSTDTQYF; cdr3_nt: TGCAGTGCTACGGGACTGTCTAGCACAGATACGCAGTATTTT
d_call: TRBD1; clone_size: NA; j_call: TRBJ2-7; v_call: TRBV7-2; cdr3_aa: CASSLGTGTGKYF; cdr3_nt: TGTGCCAGCAGCTTAGGAACGGGGACAGGGAAGTACTTC
d_call: NA; clone_size: NA; j_call: TRBJ1-4; v_call: TRBV20-1; cdr3_aa: CSEGRANEKLFF; cdr3_nt: TGCAGTGAGGGCAGAGCGAATGAAAAACTGTTTTTT
d_call: TRBD1; clone_size: NA; j_call: TRBJ1-6; v_call: TRBV7-8; cdr3_aa: CASSSTTGQGNSPLHF; cdr3_nt: TGTGCCAGCAGCTCTACAACGGGACAGGGTAATTCACCCCTCCACTTT
d_call: TRBD2; clone_size: NA; j_call: TRBJ2-5; v_call: TRBV5-4; cdr3_aa: CASSAGLAGAFETQYF; cdr3_nt: TGTGCCAGCAGCGCCGGACTAGCGGGAGCTTTTGAGACCCAGTACTTC
d_call: NA; clone_size: NA; j_call: TRBJ2-3; v_call: TRBV12-3/TRBV12-4; cdr3_aa: CASSGSWGTDTQYF; cdr3_nt: TGTGCCAGCAGCGGGAGCTGGGGTACAGATACGCAGTATTTT
d_call: TRBD2; clone_size: few; j_call: TRBJ2-3; v_call: TRBV6-4; cdr3_aa: CASSDGREGDTQYF; cdr3_nt: TGTGCCAGCAGTGACGGCAGGGAGGGGGATACGCAGTATTTT
d_call: TRBD1; clone_size: few; j_call: TRBJ1-2; v_call: TRBV5-1; cdr3_aa: CASSFGQGSLYGYTF; cdr3_nt: TGCGCCAGCAGCTTCGGACAGGGCTCCTTATATGGCTACACCTTC
d_call: NA; clone_size: few; j_call: TRBJ2-5; v_call: TRBV4-3; cdr3_aa: CASSQSPSGPTGETQYF; cdr3_nt: TGCGCCAGCAGCCAATCCCCTAGCGGCCCGACAGGAGAGACCCAGTACTTC
d_call: NA; clone_size: NA; j_call: TRBJ1-1; v_call: TRBV9; cdr3_aa: CASSVGHGTEAFF; cdr3_nt: TGTGCCAGCAGCGTAGGCCACGGGACTGAAGCTTTCTTT
d_call: TRBD2; clone_size: few; j_call: TRBJ2-3; v_call: TRBV10-3; cdr3_aa: CAILGVAGGDTQYF; cdr3_nt: TGTGCCATCCTCGGGGTAGCGGGGGGAGATACGCAGTATTTT
d_call: NA; clone_size: many; j_call: TRBJ2-7; v_call: TRBV7-9; cdr3_aa: CASSSLIRGNYEQYF; cdr3_nt: TGTGCCAGCAGCTCTTTAATTCGGGGAAACTACGAGCAGTACTTC